This TCR beta chain is drawn from a study of T cell changes during pregnancy in multiple sclerosis. Deletions cut 0 bases from V and 8 bases from J, with 8 bases between. The V gene's germline CDR1 is MGHRA and CDR2 YSYEKL. The CDR3 is 13 amino acids. Clones were sequenced by immunoSEQ multiplex PCR, and TCRdb holds only the in-frame ones, with some missing. Of roughly 49,000 clones detected, roughly 93% appear once; the ten largest clones hold roughly 3.9%. This specimen consisted of CD8+ T cells from peripheral blood mononuclear cells, obtained after pregnancy. This clonotype was sampled from a female donor with multiple sclerosis, enrolled in a pregnancy study. The chain links TRBV4-1 to TRBJ1-5; unclear D gene. CDR3 coding DNA: TGCGCCAGCAGCCAAGAGCAGGTCAAGCCCCAGCATTTT. This translates into CASSQEQVKPQHF.